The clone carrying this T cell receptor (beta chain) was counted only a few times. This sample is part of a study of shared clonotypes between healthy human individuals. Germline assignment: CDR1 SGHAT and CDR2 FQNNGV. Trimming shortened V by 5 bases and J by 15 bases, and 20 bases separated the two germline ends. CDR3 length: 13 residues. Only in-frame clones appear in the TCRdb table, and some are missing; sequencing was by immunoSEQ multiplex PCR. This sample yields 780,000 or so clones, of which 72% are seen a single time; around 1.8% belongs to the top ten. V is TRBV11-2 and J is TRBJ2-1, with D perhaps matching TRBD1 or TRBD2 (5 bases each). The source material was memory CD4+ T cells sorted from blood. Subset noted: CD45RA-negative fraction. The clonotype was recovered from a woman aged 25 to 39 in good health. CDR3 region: CASSPGTLIVGFF. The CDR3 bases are TGTGCCAGCAGCCCCGGGACCCTGATTGTAGGGTTCTTC.